Listed below are T cell receptor beta chains from one sample, sequenced in a study of blood T cell repertoires in COVID-19. Clones were read by immunoSEQ multiplex PCR, and TCRdb kept only the in-frame ones, dropping some. Of about 45,000 clones listed, about 86% are singletons. Sequencing was done on a sample of peripheral blood. The receptors shown here come from a human donor in a cohort sampled during active COVID-19. The CDR3 runs from the conserved cysteine through the conserved F or W. A D gene is named only where the DNA matches it firmly. Where a row states a size, it is once, few, many or the class of an expanded clone; other rows omit it.

cdr3_nt cdr3_aa v_call d_call j_call clone_size
TGTGCCAGCAGCTCCATGGGGGGTTCACCCCTCCACTTT CASSSMGGSPLHF TRBV25-1 NA TRBJ1-6 NA
TGTGCCAGCAGGCCGGGGACAGGCGTCTACAATGAGCAGTTCTTC CASRPGTGVYNEQFF TRBV7-3 TRBD1 TRBJ2-1 NA
TGTGCCAGCAGTTACTCGAACCCTTTAGTTGGAGAGACCCAGTACTTC CASSYSNPLVGETQYF TRBV6-2/TRBV6-3 NA TRBJ2-5 NA
TGTGCCAGCAGCCTTCAGGAGAACACTGAAGCTTTCTTT CASSLQENTEAFF TRBV7-3 NA TRBJ1-1 NA
TGTGCCAGCAGCCAATCACCGGGACAGGGCGGAAACACCATATATTTT CASSQSPGQGGNTIYF TRBV4-2 TRBD1 TRBJ1-3 NA
TGTGCCAGCAGCCGTACTATAGGACAGGGAGGGCCTGAAGCTTTCTTT CASSRTIGQGGPEAFF TRBV4-2 TRBD1 TRBJ1-1 few
TGTGCCAGCAGCTCTCAGGGGGAAGATACTGAAGCTTTCTTT CASSSQGEDTEAFF TRBV5-4 TRBD1 TRBJ1-1 NA
TGTGCCAGCAGAGTCCGGGAGGATAGCAATGAGCAGTTCTTC CASRVREDSNEQFF TRBV28 TRBD2 TRBJ2-1 NA
TGCGCCAGCACCACTGGTTACAATGAGCAGTTCTTC CASTTGYNEQFF TRBV10-2 NA TRBJ2-1 NA
TGTGCCACCAGTGGCATACACAGGGTGGGTTGTGAGCAGTACTTC CATSGIHRVGCEQYF TRBV24-1 NA TRBJ2-7 NA
TGTGCCAGCAGCTTAGGACAGACTTACACAGATACGCAGTATTTT CASSLGQTYTDTQYF TRBV5-6 NA TRBJ2-3 NA
TGCAGTGCTAGTGGGGACTTAAACACTGAAGCTTTCTTT CSASGDLNTEAFF TRBV20-1 NA TRBJ1-1 NA
TGTGCCAGTAGTACTATTACCGGGACAGGGGTAAACGGGGAGCTGTTTTTT CASSTITGTGVNGELFF TRBV19 TRBD1 TRBJ2-2 NA
TGCGCCAGCAGCTTGGAGGCTAGCGGGCAAGGTGAGCAGTTCTTC CASSLEASGQGEQFF TRBV5-1 TRBD2 TRBJ2-1 NA
TGTGCCAGCAGCCAGGGACTAGCGGGGGGATTAGATACGCAGTATTTT CASSQGLAGGLDTQYF TRBV6-2/TRBV6-3 TRBD2 TRBJ2-3 NA
TGTGCCAGTAGTAGAGACAGGGTTTATCAGCCCCAGCATTTT CASSRDRVYQPQHF TRBV19 TRBD1 TRBJ1-5 NA
TGTGCCAGCAGCCAAGATCAGGACAGGAGTCAGCCCCAGCATTTT CASSQDQDRSQPQHF TRBV3-1/TRBV3-2 TRBD1 TRBJ1-5 NA
TGTGCCAGCAGCGCGGGGACAGGGGAATTACGGGAGACCCAGTACTTC CASSAGTGELRETQYF TRBV9 TRBD1 TRBJ2-5 NA
TGCGCCAGCAGCTCCCTGGCTTACAATATCTACAATGAGCAGTTCTTC CASSSLAYNIYNEQFF TRBV5-1 NA TRBJ2-1 NA
TGTGCCAGCAGCTTGGCGGCTAGCAATACCTACGAGCAGTACTTC CASSLAASNTYEQYF TRBV5-8 NA TRBJ2-7 NA
TGTGCCAGCAGTTACTCGCAGACTCCCCTAGATACGCAGTATTTT CASSYSQTPLDTQYF TRBV6-2/TRBV6-3 NA TRBJ2-3 NA
TGTGCCAGCAGGGCCGGGACTAGCGGGGGATCTAGCACAGATACGCAGTATTTT CASRAGTSGGSSTDTQYF TRBV27 TRBD2 TRBJ2-3 NA
TGTGCCAGCAGCTTAGATCTCCGTACCGGCTATGGCTACACCTTC CASSLDLRTGYGYTF TRBV11-2 NA TRBJ1-2 NA
TGTGCCAGCAGCTTGAACAGGGGGCCCTTGGTCAATCAGCCCCAGCATTTT CASSLNRGPLVNQPQHF TRBV5-4 TRBD1 TRBJ1-5 NA
TGTGCCAGCGGGCCCCTACTTGAAGCTTTCTTT CASGPLLEAFF TRBV5-6 NA TRBJ1-1 NA
TGCGCCAGCAGCTTGGGCGGGCTGAACACTGAAGCTTTCTTT CASSLGGLNTEAFF TRBV5-1 NA TRBJ1-1 NA
TGTGCCAGCAGCAGGAGACAGGTAAACGAGCAGTACTTC CASSRRQVNEQYF TRBV5-4 NA TRBJ2-7 NA
TGTGCCAGCAGCTGGGGTCGGACAGACATGAACACTGAAGCTTTCTTT CASSWGRTDMNTEAFF TRBV13 NA TRBJ1-1 NA
TGTGCCAGCAGCGCAACAGGGTACACCTCCTATAATTCACCCCTCCACTTT CASSATGYTSYNSPLHF TRBV7-8 NA TRBJ1-6 NA
TGCGCCAGCAGCTCGACCTCCGGGACTAGCGGGCCTAGGTCCTACGAGCAGTACTTC CASSSTSGTSGPRSYEQYF TRBV5-1 TRBD2 TRBJ2-7 NA
TGTGCCAGCAGGTACAGGGAATACAATGAGCAGTTCTTC CASRYREYNEQFF TRBV27 NA TRBJ2-1 NA
TGTGCCATATCCGGGACAACAACCCAAGAGACCCAGTACTTC CAISGTTTQETQYF TRBV10-3 NA TRBJ2-5 NA
TGTGCCAGCAGTCCTAGTGATGAGCAGTTCTTC CASSPSDEQFF TRBV12-3/TRBV12-4 NA TRBJ2-1 NA
TGCGCCAGCAGCTTGGCCGGGTTAGAGTCACCCCTCCACTTT CASSLAGLESPLHF TRBV5-1 NA TRBJ1-6 NA
TGTGCCAGCAGCCCTAGGTTGAGGAGTGGCTACACCTTC CASSPRLRSGYTF TRBV7-9 NA TRBJ1-2 NA
TGTGCCAGCAGCCTGTGGACAGGGGGCACTGAAGCTTTCTTT CASSLWTGGTEAFF TRBV7-9 TRBD1 TRBJ1-1 NA
TGTGCCAGCAGCTTAAGGGGACTAGAGACCCAGTACTTC CASSLRGLETQYF TRBV7-9 NA TRBJ2-5 NA
TGTGCCAGCAGCTTGGGGACAGGGCTTAGCACAGATACGCAGTATTTT CASSLGTGLSTDTQYF TRBV5-6 TRBD1 TRBJ2-3 NA
TGTGCTCGCCAGCGGACTAGCGGGGGGCGGAGGCCCACAGATACGCAGTATTTT CARQRTSGGRRPTDTQYF TRBV2 TRBD2 TRBJ2-3 NA
TGTGCCAGCCGGCCCTTGGACAGTATCAATGAGCAGTTCTTC CASRPLDSINEQFF TRBV19 NA TRBJ2-1 NA
TGTGCCAGCAGAGCAACGGGGTATCCTGATGGCTACACCTTC CASRATGYPDGYTF TRBV14 NA TRBJ1-2 medium-sized
TGTGCCAGCAGCCGCCGCCCAGGACTAGCGGACAATGAGCAGTTCTTC CASSRRPGLADNEQFF TRBV7-2 TRBD2 TRBJ2-1 few
TGTGCCAGCAGCGTGGCCGGGACAGCGGAGACCCAGTACTTC CASSVAGTAETQYF TRBV5-8 TRBD1 TRBJ2-5 NA
TGTGCCAGCAGCCGCGGGACTAGCGACCGCACAGATACGCAGTATTTT CASSRGTSDRTDTQYF TRBV5-8 TRBD2 TRBJ2-3 NA
TGTGCCAGCAGATCAGGGGCGTTGGCTGGAAACACCATATATTTT CASRSGALAGNTIYF TRBV2 NA TRBJ1-3 NA
TGTGCCAGCAGCTCACTTGATCAGGGGTCTCACACTGAAGCTTTCTTT CASSSLDQGSHTEAFF TRBV5-4 NA TRBJ1-1 NA
TGTGCCAGCAGCCCCGGGGGTAGCGGGAAAGAGACCCAGTACTTC CASSPGGSGKETQYF TRBV5-4 TRBD2 TRBJ2-5 NA
TGTGCCAGCAGCTTGACCTTCCAAACCGGGACAGGGTTTCCCTACGAGCAGTACTTC CASSLTFQTGTGFPYEQYF TRBV5-5 TRBD1 TRBJ2-7 NA
TGTGCCAGCAGCTCAACAGGGGCTTTGAACACCGGGGAGCTGTTTTTT CASSSTGALNTGELFF TRBV7-6 TRBD1 TRBJ2-2 NA
TGTGCCAGCAGCCAACTCACGGGGCGGGGGTACGATGAGCAGTTCTTC CASSQLTGRGYDEQFF TRBV3-1/TRBV3-2 TRBD2 TRBJ2-1 NA
TGCGCCAGCAGAGCGGGACACAGCTCTGGAAACACCATATATTTT CASRAGHSSGNTIYF TRBV5-1 NA TRBJ1-3 NA
TGTGCGCATCGCAGGGGTCTATTCCAGGGTGAGCAGTTCTTC CAHRRGLFQGEQFF TRBV28 NA TRBJ2-1 NA